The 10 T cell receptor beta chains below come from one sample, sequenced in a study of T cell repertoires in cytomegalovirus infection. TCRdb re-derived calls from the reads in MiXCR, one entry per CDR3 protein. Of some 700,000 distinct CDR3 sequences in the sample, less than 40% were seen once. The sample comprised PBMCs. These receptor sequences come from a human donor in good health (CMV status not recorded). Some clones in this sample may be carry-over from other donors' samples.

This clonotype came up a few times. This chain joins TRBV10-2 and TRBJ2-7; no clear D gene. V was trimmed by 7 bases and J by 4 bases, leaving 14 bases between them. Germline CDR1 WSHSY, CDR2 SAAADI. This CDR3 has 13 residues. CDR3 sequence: CASIDPRGYEQYF. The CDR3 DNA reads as TGCGCCAGCATAGACCCACGCGGTTACGAGCAGTACTTC.

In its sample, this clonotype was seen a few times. The CDR3, as DNA: TGTGCCAGCAGTTACCCTGACAGTAATGGCTACACCTTC. Its translation is CASSYPDSNGYTF. The chain combines TRBV6-6 with TRBJ1-2, with D possibly being TRBD1 (5 bases). The CDR3 runs 13 residues. V was clipped by 2 bases and J by 6 bases, with 10 bases between them. Germline V CDR1 and CDR2: MNHNY, SVGAGI (reference sequence).

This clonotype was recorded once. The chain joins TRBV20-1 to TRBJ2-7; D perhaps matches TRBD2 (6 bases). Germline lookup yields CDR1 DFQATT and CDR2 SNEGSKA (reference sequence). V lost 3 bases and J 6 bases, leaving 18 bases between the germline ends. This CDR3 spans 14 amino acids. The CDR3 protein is CSASAWDLSGEQYF. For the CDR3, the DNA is TGCAGTGCTAGTGCCTGGGACTTATCAGGCGAGCAGTACTTC.

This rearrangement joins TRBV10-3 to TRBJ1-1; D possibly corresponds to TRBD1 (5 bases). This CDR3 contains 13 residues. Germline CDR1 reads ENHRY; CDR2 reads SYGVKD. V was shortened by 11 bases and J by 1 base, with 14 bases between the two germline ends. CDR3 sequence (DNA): TGTGCCGCCTCTCTGGGGGAGAACACTGAAGCTTTCTTT. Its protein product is CAASLGENTEAFF.

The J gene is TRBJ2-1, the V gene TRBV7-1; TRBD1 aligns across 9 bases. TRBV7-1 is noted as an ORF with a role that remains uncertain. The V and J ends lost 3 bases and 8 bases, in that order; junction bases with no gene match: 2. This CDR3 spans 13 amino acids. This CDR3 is CASSSGQGHEQFF. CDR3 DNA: TGTGCCAGCAGCTCGGGACAGGGTCATGAGCAGTTCTTC.

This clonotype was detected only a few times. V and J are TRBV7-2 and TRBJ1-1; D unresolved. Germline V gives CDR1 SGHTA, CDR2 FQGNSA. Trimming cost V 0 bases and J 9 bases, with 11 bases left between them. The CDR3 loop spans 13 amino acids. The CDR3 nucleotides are TGTGCCAGCAGCTTAGCGGATACTTACCAAGCTTTCTTT. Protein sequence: CASSLADTYQAFF.

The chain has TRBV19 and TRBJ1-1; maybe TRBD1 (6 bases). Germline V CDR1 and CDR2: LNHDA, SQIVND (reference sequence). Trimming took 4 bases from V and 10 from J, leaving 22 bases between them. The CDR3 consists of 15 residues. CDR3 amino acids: CASSTEPDSPLGAFF. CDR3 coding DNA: TGTGCCAGTAGTACTGAACCGGACAGCCCGCTAGGAGCTTTCTTT.

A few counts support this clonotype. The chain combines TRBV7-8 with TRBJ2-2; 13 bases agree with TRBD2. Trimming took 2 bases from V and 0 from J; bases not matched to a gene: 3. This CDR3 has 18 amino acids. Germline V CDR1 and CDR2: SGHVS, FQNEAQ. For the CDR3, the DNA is TGTGCCAGCAGCTTAAGGACTAGCGGGGGCCCGAACACCGGGGAGCTGTTTTTT. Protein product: CASSLRTSGGPNTGELFF.

The CDR3 is CASSTTDRLNQPQHF. DNA of the CDR3: TGTGCCAGTAGTACGACCGACAGGCTCAATCAGCCCCAGCATTTT. The chain combines TRBV19 with TRBJ1-5; D might be TRBD1 (6 bases). Trimming stripped 4 bases from V and 3 bases from J, with 13 bases between. The germline V gene encodes CDR1 LNHDA and CDR2 SQIVND (reference sequence). CDR3 length equals 15 residues.

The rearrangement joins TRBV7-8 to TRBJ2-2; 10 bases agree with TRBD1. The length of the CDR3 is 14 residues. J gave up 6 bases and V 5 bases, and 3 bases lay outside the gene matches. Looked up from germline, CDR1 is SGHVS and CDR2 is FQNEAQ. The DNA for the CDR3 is TGTGCCAGCAGCGGGGACAGGGGCGCCGGGGAGCTGTTTTTT. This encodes CASSGDRGAGELFF.